The text below deals with one T cell receptor beta chain. Its cognate antigen is unknown. Each CDR3 protein gets one entry after TCRdb re-called the reads with MiXCR. The table records around 430,000 distinct CDR3 sequences, roughly 46% of them present only once. The sample belongs to a study of T cell repertoires in cytomegalovirus infection. Study overall: Newly reported HLA-C-restricted and thoroughly characterized HLA-B-restricted CMV epitopes were employed.

Study-wide points: The study identified carriers of CMV plus the relevant HLA from cumulative public TCR beta family frequency. HLA-C-restricted TCR beta clonotypes specific for CMV led the ex vivo response.

The sequence was obtained from a human donor in good health (CMV status not recorded). Some clones in this sample may be carry-over from other donors' samples. The starting material was cultured PBMCs, obtained from culture after CMV antigen stimulation.

In nucleotides, the CDR3 is TGCGCCAGCAGCCAAGGACAGGGTGGCTACACCTTC. Translated: CASSQGQGGYTF. The V and J genes are TRBV4-1 and TRBJ1-2; 7 nucleotides match TRBD1. V shed 1 base, J shed 7 bases, and the junction held 0 bases outside the gene matches. Germline values: CDR1 MGHRA, CDR2 YSYEKL. This CDR3 region has 12 residues.